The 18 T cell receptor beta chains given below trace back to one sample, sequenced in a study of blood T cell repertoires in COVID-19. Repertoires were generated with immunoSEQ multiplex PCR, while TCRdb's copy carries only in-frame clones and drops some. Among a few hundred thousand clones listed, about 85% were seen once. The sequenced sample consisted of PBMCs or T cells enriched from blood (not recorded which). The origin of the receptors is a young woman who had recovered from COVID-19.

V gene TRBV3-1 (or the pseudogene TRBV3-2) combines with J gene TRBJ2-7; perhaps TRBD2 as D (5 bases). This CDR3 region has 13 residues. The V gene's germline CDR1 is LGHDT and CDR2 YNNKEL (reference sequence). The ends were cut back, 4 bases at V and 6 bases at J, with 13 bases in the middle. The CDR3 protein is CASSLTSLSEQYF. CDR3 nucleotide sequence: TGTGCCAGCAGCCTTACTAGTTTATCCGAGCAGTACTTC.

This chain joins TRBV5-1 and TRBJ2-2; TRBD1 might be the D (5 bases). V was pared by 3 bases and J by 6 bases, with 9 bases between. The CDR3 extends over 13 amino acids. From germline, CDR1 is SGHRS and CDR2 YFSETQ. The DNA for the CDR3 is TGCGCCAGCAGCTCGGGCAGGGCCGGGGAGCTGTTTTTT. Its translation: CASSSGRAGELFF.

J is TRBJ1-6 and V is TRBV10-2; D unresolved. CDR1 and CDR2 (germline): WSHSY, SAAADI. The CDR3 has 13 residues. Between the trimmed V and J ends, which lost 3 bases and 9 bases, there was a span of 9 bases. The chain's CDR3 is CASSDPSPSPLHF. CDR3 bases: TGCGCCAGCAGTGACCCTAGCCCTTCACCCCTCCACTTT.

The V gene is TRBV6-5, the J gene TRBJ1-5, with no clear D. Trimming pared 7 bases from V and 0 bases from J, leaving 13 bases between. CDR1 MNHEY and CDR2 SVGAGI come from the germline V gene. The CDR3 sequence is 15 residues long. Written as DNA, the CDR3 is TGTGCCAGCACCTCCGTAGCGGGTAGCAATCAGCCCCAGCATTTT. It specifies CASTSVAGSNQPQHF.

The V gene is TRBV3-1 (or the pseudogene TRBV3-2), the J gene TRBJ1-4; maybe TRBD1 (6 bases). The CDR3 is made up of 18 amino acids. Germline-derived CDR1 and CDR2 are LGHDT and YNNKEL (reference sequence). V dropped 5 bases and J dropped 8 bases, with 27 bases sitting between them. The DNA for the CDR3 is TGTGCCAGCAGCTTACGGACATTGGGGGCCTCTGGTGTGGAAAAACTGTTTTTT. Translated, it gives CASSLRTLGASGVEKLFF.

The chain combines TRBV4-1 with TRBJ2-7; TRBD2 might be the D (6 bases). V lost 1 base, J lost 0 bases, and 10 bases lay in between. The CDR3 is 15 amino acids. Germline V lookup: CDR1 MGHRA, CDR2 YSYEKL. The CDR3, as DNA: TGCGCCAGCAGCCAAGTCGGGGGAAGCTCCTACGAGCAGTACTTC. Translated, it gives CASSQVGGSSYEQYF.

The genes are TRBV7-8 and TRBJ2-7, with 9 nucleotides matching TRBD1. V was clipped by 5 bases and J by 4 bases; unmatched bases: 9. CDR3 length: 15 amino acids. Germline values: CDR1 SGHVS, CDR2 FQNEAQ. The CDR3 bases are TGTGCCAGCAGCATAACCGGGACAGGGTTTTACGAGCAGTACTTC. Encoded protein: CASSITGTGFYEQYF.

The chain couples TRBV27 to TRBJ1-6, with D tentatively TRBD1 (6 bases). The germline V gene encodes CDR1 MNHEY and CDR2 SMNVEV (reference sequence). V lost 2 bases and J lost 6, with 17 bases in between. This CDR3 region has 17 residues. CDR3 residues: CASSLDILTGTNSPLHF. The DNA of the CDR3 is TGTGCCAGCAGTTTAGATATCCTAACAGGGACTAATTCACCCCTCCACTTT.

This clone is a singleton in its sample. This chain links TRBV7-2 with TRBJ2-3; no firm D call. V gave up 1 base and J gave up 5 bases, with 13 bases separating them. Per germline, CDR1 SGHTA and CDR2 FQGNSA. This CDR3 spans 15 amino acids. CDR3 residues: CASSLVGLSVDTQYF. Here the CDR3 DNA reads TGTGCCAGCAGCTTAGTTGGGCTCTCCGTAGATACGCAGTATTTT.

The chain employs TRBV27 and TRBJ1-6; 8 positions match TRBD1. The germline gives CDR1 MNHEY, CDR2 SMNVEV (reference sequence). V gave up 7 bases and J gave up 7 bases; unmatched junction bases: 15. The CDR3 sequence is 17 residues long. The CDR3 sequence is CASTFTPTGAWNSPLHF. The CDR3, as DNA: TGTGCCAGCACCTTTACCCCGACAGGGGCCTGGAATTCACCCCTCCACTTT.

The CDR3 here is CASSFGRGSGELFF. Written as DNA, the CDR3 is TGTGCCAGCAGCTTCGGGCGGGGTTCCGGGGAGCTGTTTTTT. The V gene is TRBV7-2, the J gene TRBJ2-2; a possible D gene is TRBD2 (6 bases). Trimming took off 3 bases at V and 6 bases at J, with 11 bases between the two ends. The CDR3 is 14 amino acids. Germline assignment: CDR1 SGHTA and CDR2 FQGNSA.

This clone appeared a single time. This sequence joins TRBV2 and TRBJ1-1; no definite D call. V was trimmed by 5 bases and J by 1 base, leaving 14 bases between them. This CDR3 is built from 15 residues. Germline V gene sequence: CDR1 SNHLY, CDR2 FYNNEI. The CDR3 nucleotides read TGTGCCAGCAGTTCGCTAACTGGGCGGAACACTGAAGCTTTCTTT. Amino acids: CASSSLTGRNTEAFF.

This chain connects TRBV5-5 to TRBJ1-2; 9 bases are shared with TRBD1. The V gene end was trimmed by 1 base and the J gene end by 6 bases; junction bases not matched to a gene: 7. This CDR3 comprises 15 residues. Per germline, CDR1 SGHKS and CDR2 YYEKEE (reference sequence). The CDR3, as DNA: TGTGCCAGCAGCTTGCCAGCAGGGACAGGGCATGGCTACACCTTC. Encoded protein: CASSLPAGTGHGYTF.

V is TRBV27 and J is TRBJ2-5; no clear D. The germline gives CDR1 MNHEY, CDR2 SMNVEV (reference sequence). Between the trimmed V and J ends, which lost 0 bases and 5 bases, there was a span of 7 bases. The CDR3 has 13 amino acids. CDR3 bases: TGTGCCAGCAGTTTATCCGGGTGGGAGACCCAGTACTTC. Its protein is CASSLSGWETQYF.

The CDR3 protein is CASSYSQISQETQYF. The CDR3 nucleotides read TGTGCCAGCAGTTACTCACAGATAAGCCAAGAGACCCAGTACTTC. This chain joins TRBV6-5 and TRBJ2-5; D not resolved. V dropped 0 bases and J dropped 1 base, with 9 bases sitting between them. The length of the CDR3 is 15 residues. Germline CDR1 MNHEY, CDR2 SVGAGI.

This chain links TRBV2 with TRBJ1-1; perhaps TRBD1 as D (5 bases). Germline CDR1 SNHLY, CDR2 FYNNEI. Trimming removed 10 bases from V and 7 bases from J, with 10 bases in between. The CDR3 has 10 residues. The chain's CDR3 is CATVQGEAFF. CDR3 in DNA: TGTGCCACTGTCCAGGGTGAAGCTTTCTTT.

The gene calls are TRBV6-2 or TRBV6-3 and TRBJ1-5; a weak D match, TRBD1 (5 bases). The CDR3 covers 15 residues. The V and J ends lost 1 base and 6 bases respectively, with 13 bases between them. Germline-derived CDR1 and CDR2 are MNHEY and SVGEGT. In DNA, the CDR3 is TGTGCCAGCAGTTACTTGGGGGGTGTTCGTCAGCCCCAGCATTTT. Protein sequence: CASSYLGGVRQPQHF.

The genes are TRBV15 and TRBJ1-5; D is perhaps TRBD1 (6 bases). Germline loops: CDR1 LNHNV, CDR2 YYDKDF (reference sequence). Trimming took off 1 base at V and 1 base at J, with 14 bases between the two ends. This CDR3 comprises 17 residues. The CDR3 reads CATSRGSQGWSNQPQHF. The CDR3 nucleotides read TGTGCCACCAGCAGAGGGTCACAGGGTTGGAGCAATCAGCCCCAGCATTTT.